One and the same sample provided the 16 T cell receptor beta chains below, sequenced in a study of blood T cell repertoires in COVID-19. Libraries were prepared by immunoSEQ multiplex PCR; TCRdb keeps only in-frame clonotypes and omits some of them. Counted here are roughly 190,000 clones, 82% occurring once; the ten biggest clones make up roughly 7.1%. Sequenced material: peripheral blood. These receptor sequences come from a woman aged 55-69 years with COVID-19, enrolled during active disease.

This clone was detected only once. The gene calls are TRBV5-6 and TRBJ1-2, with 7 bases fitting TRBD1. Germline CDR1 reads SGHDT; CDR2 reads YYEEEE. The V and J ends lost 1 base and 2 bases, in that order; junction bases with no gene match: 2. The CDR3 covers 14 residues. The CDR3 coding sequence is TGTGCCAGCAGCTTGACAGGGGTGAACTATGGCTACACCTTC. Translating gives CASSLTGVNYGYTF.

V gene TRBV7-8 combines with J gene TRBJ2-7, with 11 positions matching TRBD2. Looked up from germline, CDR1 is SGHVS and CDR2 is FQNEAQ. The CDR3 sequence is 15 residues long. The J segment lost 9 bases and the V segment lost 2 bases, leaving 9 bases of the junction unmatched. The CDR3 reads CASSLQTSGIPVQYF. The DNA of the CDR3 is TGTGCCAGCAGCTTACAGACTAGCGGGATCCCGGTGCAGTACTTC.

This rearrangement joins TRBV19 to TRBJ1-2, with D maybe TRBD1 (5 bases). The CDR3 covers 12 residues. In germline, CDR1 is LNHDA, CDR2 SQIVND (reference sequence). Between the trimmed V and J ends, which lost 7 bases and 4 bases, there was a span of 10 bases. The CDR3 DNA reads TGTGCCAGTAAAGGGGTCTCCTATGGCTACACCTTC. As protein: CASKGVSYGYTF.

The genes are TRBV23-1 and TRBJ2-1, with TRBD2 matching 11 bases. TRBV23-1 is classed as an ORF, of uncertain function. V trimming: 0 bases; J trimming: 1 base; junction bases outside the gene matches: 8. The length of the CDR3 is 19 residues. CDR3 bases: TGCGCCAGCAGTCAATCGCGGGCTAGCGGGAGGTCGTCCTACAATGAGCAGTTCTTC. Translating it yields CASSQSRASGRSSYNEQFF.

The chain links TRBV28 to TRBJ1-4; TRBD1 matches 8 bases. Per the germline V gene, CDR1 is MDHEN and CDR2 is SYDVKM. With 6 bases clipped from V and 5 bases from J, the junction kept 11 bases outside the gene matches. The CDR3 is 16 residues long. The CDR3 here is CASSRGGQGKNEKLFF. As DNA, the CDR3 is TGTGCCAGCAGCCGGGGCGGACAGGGCAAGAATGAAAAACTGTTTTTT. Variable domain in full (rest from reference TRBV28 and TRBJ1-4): DVKVTQSSRYLVKRTGEKVFLECVQDMDHENMFWYRQDPGLGLRLIYFSYDVKMKEKGDIPEGYSVSREKKERFSLILESASTNQTSMYLCASSRGGQGKNEKLFFGSGTQLSVL.

The CDR3 DNA follows: TGTGCCAGCAGCTCCGCCCCGGGGGGCTCTGGCTACACCTTC. Protein product: CASSSAPGGSGYTF. The J gene is TRBJ1-2, the V gene TRBV5-6, with D possibly matching TRBD1 (6 bases). The CDR3 covers 14 residues. V was shortened by 3 bases and J by 7 bases, with 16 bases between the two germline ends. From germline, CDR1 is SGHDT and CDR2 YYEEEE.

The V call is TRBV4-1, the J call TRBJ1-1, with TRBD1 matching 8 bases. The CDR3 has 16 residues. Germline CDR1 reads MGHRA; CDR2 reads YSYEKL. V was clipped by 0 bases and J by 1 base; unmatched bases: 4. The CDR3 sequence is CASSQDTDRANTEAFF. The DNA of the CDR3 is TGCGCCAGCAGCCAAGATACGGACAGGGCGAACACTGAAGCTTTCTTT.

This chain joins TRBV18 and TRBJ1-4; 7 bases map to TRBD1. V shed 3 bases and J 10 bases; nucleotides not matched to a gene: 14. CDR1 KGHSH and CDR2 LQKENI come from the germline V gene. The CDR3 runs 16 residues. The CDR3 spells CASSPLEGGETGKLFF. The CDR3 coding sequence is TGTGCCAGCTCACCTTTGGAAGGGGGCGAGACTGGAAAACTGTTTTTT.

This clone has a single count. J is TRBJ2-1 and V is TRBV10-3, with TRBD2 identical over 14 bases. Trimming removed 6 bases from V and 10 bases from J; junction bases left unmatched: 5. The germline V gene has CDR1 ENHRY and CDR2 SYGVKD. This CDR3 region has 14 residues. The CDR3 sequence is CAIRGTSGGGEQFF. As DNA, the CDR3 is TGTGCCATCAGAGGGACTAGCGGGGGTGGAGAGCAGTTCTTC.

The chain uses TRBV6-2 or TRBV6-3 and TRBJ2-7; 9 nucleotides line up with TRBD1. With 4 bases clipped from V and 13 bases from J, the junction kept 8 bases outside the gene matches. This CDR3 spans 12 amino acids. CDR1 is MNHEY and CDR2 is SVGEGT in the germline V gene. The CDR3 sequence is CASSSPPGQGYV. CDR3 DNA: TGTGCCAGCAGTTCACCCCCGGGACAGGGATACGTC.

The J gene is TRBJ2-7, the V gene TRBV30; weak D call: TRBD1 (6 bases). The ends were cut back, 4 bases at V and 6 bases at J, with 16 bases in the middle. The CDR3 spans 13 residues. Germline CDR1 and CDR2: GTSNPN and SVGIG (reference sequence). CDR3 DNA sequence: TGTGCCTGGACTATGACCGCAGGGGTCGAGCAGTACGTC. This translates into CAWTMTAGVEQYV.

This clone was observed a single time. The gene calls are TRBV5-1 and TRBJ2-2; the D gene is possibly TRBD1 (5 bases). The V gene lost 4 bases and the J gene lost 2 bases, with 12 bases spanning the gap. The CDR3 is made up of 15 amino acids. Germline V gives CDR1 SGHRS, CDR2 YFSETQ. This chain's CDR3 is CASSDQGLNTGELFF. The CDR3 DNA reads TGCGCCAGCAGCGATCAGGGCCTAAACACCGGGGAGCTGTTTTTT.

CDR3 DNA: TGCGCCAGCAGCCGGAGTGGGGACGGACAGGCCGGAGGCTACACCTTC. Translation gives CASSRSGDGQAGGYTF. The chain recombines TRBV4-1 with TRBJ1-2, with 7 bases aligning to TRBD1. The J segment lost 8 bases and the V segment lost 4 bases, leaving 16 bases of the junction unmatched. Germline CDR1 MGHRA, CDR2 YSYEKL. The CDR3 covers 16 residues.

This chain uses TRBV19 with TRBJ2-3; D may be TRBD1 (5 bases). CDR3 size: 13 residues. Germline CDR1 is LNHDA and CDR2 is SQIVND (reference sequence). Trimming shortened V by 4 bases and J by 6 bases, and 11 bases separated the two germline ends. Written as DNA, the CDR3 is TGTGCCAGTAGTAGAGAAAAGGGGGATACGCAGTATTTT. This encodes CASSREKGDTQYF.

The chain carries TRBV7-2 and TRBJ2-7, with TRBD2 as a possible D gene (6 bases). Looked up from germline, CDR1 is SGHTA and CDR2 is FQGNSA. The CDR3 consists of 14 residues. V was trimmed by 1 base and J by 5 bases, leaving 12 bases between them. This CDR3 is CASSLGRGLNEQYF. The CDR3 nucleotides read TGTGCCAGCAGCTTAGGGAGGGGATTGAACGAGCAGTACTTC.

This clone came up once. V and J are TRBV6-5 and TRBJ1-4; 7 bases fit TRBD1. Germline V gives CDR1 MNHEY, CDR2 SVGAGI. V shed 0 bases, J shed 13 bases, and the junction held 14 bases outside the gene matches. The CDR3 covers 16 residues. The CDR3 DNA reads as TGTGCCAGCAGTTACTCTGGGACAGCAGTAATGAAAAGACTGTTTTTT. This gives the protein CASSYSGTAVMKRLFF.